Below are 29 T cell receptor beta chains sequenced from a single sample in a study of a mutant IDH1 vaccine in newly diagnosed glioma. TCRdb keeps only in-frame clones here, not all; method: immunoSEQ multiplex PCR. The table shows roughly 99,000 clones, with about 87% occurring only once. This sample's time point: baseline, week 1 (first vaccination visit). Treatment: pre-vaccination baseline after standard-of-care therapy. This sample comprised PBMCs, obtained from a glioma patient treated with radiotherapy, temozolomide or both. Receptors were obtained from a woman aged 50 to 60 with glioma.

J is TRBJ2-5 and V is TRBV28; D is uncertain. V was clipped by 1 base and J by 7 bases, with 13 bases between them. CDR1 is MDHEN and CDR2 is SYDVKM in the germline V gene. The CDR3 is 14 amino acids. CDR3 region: CASSLSNRPGTQYF. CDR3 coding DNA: TGTGCCAGCAGTTTATCAAACAGACCCGGGACCCAGTACTTC.

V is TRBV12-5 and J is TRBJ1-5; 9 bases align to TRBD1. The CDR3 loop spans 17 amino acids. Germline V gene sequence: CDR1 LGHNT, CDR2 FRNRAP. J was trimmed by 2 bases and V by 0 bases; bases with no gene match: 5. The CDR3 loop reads CASGLVGTGLGNQPQHF. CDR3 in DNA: TGTGCTAGTGGTTTGGTAGGGACAGGGCTCGGCAATCAGCCCCAGCATTTT.

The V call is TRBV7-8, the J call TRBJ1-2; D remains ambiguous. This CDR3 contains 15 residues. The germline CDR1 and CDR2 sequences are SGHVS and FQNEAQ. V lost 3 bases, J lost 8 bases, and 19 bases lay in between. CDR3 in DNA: TGTGCCAGCAGCTTGAACCGGGAACCAGCTCGGGGCTACACCTTC. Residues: CASSLNREPARGYTF.

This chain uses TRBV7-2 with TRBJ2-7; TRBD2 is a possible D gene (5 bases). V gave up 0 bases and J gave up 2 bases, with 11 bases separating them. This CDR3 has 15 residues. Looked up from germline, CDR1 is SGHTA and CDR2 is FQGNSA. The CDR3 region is CASSLAFSGTYEQYF. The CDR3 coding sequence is TGTGCCAGCAGCTTAGCGTTCAGCGGTACCTACGAGCAGTACTTC.

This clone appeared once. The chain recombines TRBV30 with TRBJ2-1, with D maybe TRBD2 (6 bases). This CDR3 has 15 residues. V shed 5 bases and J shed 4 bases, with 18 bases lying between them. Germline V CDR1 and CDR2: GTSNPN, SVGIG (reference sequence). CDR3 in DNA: TGTGCCTGGGCCACCGGGACTGGATCTTACAATGAGCAGTTCTTC. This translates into CAWATGTGSYNEQFF.

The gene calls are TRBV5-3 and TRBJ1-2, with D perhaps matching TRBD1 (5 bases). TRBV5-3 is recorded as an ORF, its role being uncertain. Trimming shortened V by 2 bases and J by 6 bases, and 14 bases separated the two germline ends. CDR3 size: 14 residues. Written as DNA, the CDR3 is TGTGCCAGAAGCTTAGCCGGGACTAAAAATGGCTACACCTTC. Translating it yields CARSLAGTKNGYTF.

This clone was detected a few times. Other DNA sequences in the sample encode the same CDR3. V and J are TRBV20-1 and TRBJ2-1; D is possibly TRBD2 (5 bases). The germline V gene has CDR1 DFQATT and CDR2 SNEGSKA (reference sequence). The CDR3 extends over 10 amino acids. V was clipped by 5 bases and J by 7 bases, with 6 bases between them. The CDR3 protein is CSARRNEQFF. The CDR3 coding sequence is TGCAGTGCTCGGAGGAATGAGCAGTTCTTC.

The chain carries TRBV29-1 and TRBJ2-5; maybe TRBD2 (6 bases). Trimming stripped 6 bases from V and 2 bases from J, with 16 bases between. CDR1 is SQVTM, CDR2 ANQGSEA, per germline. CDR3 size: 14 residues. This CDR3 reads CSVGDSILQETQYF. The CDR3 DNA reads TGCAGCGTGGGGGACTCGATACTTCAAGAGACCCAGTACTTC.

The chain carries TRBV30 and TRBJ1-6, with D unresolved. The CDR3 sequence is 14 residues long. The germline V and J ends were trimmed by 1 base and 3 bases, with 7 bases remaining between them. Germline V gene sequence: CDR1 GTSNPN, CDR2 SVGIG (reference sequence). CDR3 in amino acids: CAWSGRNYNSPLHF. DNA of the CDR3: TGTGCCTGGAGTGGCCGAAACTATAATTCACCCCTCCACTTT.

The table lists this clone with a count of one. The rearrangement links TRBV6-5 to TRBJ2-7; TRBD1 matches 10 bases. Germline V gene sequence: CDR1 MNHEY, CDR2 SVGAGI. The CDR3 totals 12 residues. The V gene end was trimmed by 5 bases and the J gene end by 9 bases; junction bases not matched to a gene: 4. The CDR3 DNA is TGTGCCAGCAGTAGGGACAGGGGTCGGCAGTACTTC. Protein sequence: CASSRDRGRQYF.

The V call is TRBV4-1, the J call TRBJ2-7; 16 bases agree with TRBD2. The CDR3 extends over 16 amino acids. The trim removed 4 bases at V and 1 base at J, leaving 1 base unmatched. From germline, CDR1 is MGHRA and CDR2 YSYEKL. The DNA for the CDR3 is TGCGCCAGCAGCCCGGGACTAGCGGGAGGGTCCTACGAGCAGTACTTC. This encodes CASSPGLAGGSYEQYF.

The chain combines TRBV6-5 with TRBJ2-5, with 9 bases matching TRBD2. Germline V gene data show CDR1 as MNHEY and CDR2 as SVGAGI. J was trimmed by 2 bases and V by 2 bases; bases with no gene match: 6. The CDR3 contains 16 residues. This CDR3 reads CASSYASGRRQETQYF. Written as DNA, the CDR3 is TGTGCCAGCAGTTACGCCAGCGGGAGGAGACAAGAGACCCAGTACTTC.

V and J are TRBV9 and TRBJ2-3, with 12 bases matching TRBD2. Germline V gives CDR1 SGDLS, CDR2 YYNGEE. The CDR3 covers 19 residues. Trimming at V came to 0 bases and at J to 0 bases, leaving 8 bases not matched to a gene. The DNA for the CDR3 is TGTGCCAGCAGCGTAGGCCTAGCGGGAGGGGGGTCTAGCACAGATACGCAGTATTTT. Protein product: CASSVGLAGGGSSTDTQYF.

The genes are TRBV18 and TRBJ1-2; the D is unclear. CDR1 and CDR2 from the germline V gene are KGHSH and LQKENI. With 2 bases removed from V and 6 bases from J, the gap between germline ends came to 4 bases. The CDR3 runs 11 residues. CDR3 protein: CASSPGNGYTF. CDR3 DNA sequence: TGTGCCAGCTCACCAGGGAATGGCTACACCTTC. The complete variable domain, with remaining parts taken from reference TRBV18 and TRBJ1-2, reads NAGVMQNPRHLVRRRGQEARLRCSPMKGHSHVYWYRQLPEEGLKFMVYLQKENIIDESGMPKERFSAEFPKEGPSILRIQQVVRGDSAAYFCASSPGNGYTFGSGTRLTVV.

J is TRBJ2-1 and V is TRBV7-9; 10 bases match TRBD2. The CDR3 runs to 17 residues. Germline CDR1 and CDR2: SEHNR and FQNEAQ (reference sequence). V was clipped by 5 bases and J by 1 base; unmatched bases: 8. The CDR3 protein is CASSNSGRFRSYNEQFF. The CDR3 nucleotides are TGTGCCAGCAGCAATAGCGGGAGGTTCAGGTCCTACAATGAGCAGTTCTTC. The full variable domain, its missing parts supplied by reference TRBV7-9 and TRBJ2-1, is DTGVSQNPRHKITKRGQNVTFRCDPISEHNRLYWYRQTLGQGPEFLTYFQNEAQLEKSRLLSDRFSAERPKGSFSTLEIQRTEQGDSAMYLCASSNSGRFRSYNEQFFGPGTRLTVL.

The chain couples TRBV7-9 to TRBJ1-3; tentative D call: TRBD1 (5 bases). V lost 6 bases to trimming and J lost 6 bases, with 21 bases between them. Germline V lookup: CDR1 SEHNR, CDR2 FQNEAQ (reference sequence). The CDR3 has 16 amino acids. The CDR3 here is CASRPLGTAKENTIYF. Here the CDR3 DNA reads TGTGCCAGCAGACCGCTCGGGACTGCGAAGGAAAACACCATATATTTT.

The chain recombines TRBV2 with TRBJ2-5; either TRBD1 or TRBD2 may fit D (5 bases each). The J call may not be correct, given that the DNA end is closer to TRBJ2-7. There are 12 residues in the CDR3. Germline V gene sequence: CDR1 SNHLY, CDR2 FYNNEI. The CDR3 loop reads CASKGPVREQYF. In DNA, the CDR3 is TGTGCCAGCAAGGGACCGGTGCGCGAGCAGTACTTC.

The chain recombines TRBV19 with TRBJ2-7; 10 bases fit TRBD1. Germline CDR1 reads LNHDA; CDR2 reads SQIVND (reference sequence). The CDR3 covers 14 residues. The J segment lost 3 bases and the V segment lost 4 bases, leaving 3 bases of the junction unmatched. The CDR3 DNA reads TGTGCCAGTAGTAGGACAGGGGGGGGCTACGAGCAGTACTTC. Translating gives CASSRTGGGYEQYF.

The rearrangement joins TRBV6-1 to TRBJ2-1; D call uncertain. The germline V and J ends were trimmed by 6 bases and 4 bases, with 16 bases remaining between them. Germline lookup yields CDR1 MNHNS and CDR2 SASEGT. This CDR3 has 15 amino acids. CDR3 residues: CASSATAAEYNEQFF. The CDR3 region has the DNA TGTGCCAGCAGCGCGACGGCGGCGGAGTACAATGAGCAGTTCTTC.

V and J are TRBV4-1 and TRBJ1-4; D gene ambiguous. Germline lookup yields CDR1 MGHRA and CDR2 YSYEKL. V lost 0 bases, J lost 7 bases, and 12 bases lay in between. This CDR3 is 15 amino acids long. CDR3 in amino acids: CASSQEHRNGEKLFF. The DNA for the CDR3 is TGCGCCAGCAGCCAAGAGCATAGGAATGGTGAAAAACTGTTTTTT.

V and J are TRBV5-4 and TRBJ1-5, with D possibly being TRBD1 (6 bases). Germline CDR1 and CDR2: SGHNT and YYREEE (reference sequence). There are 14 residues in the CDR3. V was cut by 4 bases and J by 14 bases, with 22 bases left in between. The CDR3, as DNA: TGTGCCAGCAGCCTCGGGGACAACCGCGGCTTTGAGCATTTT. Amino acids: CASSLGDNRGFEHF. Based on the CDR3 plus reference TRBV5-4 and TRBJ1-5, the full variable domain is ETGVTQSPTHLIKTRGQQVTLRCSSQSGHNTVSWYQQALGQGPQFIFQYYREEENGRGNFPPRFSGLQFPNYSSELNVNALELDDSALYLCASSLGDNRGFEHFGDGTRLSIL.

The CDR3: CASSPTTGGDQPQHF. Written as DNA, the CDR3 is TGTGCCAGCTCACCAACGACAGGGGGAGACCAGCCCCAGCATTTT. J is TRBJ1-5 and V is TRBV18; 9 positions match TRBD1. V trimming: 2 bases; J trimming: 7 bases; junction bases outside the gene matches: 6. Germline CDR1 is KGHSH and CDR2 is LQKENI. The CDR3 has 15 amino acids.

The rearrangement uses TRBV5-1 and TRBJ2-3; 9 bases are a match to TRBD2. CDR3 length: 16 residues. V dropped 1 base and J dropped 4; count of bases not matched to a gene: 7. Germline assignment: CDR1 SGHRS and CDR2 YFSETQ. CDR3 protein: CASSLSGGRAADTQYF. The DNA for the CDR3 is TGCGCCAGCAGCTTGTCTGGCGGGAGGGCCGCAGATACGCAGTATTTT.

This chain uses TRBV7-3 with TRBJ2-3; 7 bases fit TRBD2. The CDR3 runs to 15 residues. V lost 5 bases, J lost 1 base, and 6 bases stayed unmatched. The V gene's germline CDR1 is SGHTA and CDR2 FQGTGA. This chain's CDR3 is CASSPSGRGTDTQYF. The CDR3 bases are TGTGCCAGCAGCCCCTCAGGGAGGGGCACAGATACGCAGTATTTT.

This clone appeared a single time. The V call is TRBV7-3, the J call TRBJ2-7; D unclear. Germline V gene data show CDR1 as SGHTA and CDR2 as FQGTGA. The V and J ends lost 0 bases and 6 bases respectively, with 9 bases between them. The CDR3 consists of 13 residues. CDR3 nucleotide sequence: TGTGCCAGCAGCTTAACGCCGACGGGCGAGCAGTACTTC. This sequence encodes CASSLTPTGEQYF. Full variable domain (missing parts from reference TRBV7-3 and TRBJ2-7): GAGVSQTPSNKVTEKGKYVELRCDPISGHTALYWYRQSLGQGPEFLIYFQGTGAADDSGLPNDRFFAVRPEGSVSTLKIQRTERGDSAVYLCASSLTPTGEQYFGPGTRLTVT.

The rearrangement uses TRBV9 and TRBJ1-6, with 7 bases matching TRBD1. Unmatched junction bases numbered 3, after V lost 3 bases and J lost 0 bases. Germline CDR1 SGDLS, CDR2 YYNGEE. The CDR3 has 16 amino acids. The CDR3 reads CASSGGQSSYNSPLHF. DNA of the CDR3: TGTGCCAGCAGCGGGGGACAGAGCTCCTATAATTCACCCCTCCACTTT.

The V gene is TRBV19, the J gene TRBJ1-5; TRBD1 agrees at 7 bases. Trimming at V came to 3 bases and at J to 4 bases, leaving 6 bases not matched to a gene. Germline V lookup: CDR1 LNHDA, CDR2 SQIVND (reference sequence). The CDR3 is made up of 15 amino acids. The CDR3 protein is CASSIFGRGNQPQHF. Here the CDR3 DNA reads TGTGCCAGTAGTATCTTTGGCAGGGGGAATCAGCCCCAGCATTTT. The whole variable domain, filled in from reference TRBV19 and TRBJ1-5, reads DGGITQSPKYLFRKEGQNVTLSCEQNLNHDAMYWYRQDPGQGLRLIYYSQIVNDFQKGDIAEGYSVSREKKESFPLTVTSAQKNPTAFYLCASSIFGRGNQPQHFGDGTRLSIL.

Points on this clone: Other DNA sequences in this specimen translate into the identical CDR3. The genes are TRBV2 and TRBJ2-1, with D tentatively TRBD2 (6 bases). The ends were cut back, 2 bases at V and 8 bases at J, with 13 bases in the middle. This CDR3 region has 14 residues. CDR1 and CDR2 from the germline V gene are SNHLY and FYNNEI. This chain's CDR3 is CASSEIKGRHEQFF. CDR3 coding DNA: TGTGCCAGCAGTGAAATTAAAGGGAGGCATGAGCAGTTCTTC.

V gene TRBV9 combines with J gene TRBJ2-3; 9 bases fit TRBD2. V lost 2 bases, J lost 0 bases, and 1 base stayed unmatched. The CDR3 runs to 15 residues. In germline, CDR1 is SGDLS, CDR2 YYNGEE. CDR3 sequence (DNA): TGTGCCAGCAGCGTGACTAGCGGAAGCACAGATACGCAGTATTTT. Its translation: CASSVTSGSTDTQYF.